One sample yielded the 14 T cell receptor beta chains listed below, sequenced in a study of cytomegalovirus exposure and HLA in healthy donors. 60 Vbeta and 13 Jbeta primers were used in PCR. Clones were sequenced by immunoSEQ multiplex PCR, and TCRdb holds only the in-frame ones, with some missing. Of more than 90,000 clones in the sample, about 66% are singletons; the top ten hold 5.5% to 6.5%. What was sequenced was PBMCs. The receptors here all came from a boy under 18 in good health and CMV-seropositive.

The chain combines TRBV19 with TRBJ2-3; perhaps TRBD2 as D (6 bases). The CDR3 is 14 residues long. CDR1 is LNHDA, CDR2 SQIVND, per germline (reference sequence). V shed 7 bases and J shed 0 bases, with 11 bases lying between them. The CDR3 DNA is TGTGCCAGTACCCTGGGACTTAGCACAGATACGCAGTATTTT. It translates to CASTLGLSTDTQYF.

This chain links TRBV18 with TRBJ1-4; 8 nucleotides align to TRBD1. J lost 4 bases, V lost 1 base, and 5 bases had no gene match. The CDR3 spans 16 residues. CDR1 and CDR2 from the germline V gene are KGHSH and LQKENI. The CDR3 sequence: CASSPQMGQVNEKLFF. CDR3 nucleotide sequence: TGTGCCAGCTCACCACAAATGGGACAGGTTAATGAAAAACTGTTTTTT.

The chain combines TRBV5-1 with TRBJ2-1; TRBD1 matches 9 bases. The length of the CDR3 is 15 residues. The germline V gene has CDR1 SGHRS and CDR2 YFSETQ. Unmatched junction bases numbered 5, after V lost 4 bases and J lost 3 bases. The CDR3 coding sequence is TGCGCCAGCAGCCCACGGACAGGGGTCTACAATGAGCAGTTCTTC. This sequence encodes CASSPRTGVYNEQFF.

V gene TRBV10-1 combines with J gene TRBJ2-3; a possible D gene is TRBD2 (5 bases). CDR1 and CDR2 from the germline V gene are WNHNN and SYGVQD (reference sequence). Trimming cost V 7 bases and J 0 bases, with 5 bases left between them. This CDR3 is built from 12 residues. The CDR3 sequence: CASKRSTDTQYF. The CDR3 bases are TGCGCCAGCAAGCGGAGCACAGATACGCAGTATTTT.

This chain joins TRBV9 and TRBJ1-1, with 8 bases aligning to TRBD1. CDR1 and CDR2 from the germline V gene are SGDLS and YYNGEE. This CDR3 spans 14 amino acids. V gave up 3 bases and J gave up 2 bases; unmatched junction bases: 3. The CDR3 loop is CASSATGANTEAFF. The CDR3 DNA reads as TGTGCCAGCAGCGCGACAGGGGCAAACACTGAAGCTTTCTTT.

The chain uses TRBV19 and TRBJ2-7, with D maybe TRBD1 (6 bases). The CDR3 has 12 residues. CDR1 is LNHDA and CDR2 is SQIVND in the germline V gene (reference sequence). V was cut by 9 bases and J by 2 bases, with 11 bases left in between. DNA of the CDR3: TGTGCCAGCAAGGGGGACACCTACGAGCAGTACTTC. Translation gives CASKGDTYEQYF.

This chain uses TRBV6-1 with TRBJ2-7, with D perhaps matching TRBD1 (6 bases). Trimming left V 6 bases short and J 1 base short, with 16 bases between. Germline V lookup: CDR1 MNHNS, CDR2 SASEGT. This CDR3 spans 15 amino acids. The CDR3 DNA reads TGTGCCAGCAGATCAAACGCAGGGGTTTCCTACGAGCAGTACTTC. Protein product: CASRSNAGVSYEQYF.

The CDR3 sequence is CASRPTSGRAYEQYF. For the CDR3, the DNA is TGTGCCAGCAGACCGACTAGCGGGAGGGCCTACGAGCAGTACTTC. This sequence joins TRBV5-6 and TRBJ2-7; TRBD2 matches at 14 bases. V lost 5 bases, J lost 2 bases, and 3 bases stayed unmatched. CDR3 length: 15 amino acids. Germline CDR1 reads SGHDT; CDR2 reads YYEEEE.

The rearrangement joins TRBV9 to TRBJ1-2; 8 bases are shared with TRBD1. Germline assignment: CDR1 SGDLS and CDR2 YYNGEE. CDR3 length: 15 amino acids. The trim removed 3 bases at V and 6 bases at J, leaving 10 bases unmatched. CDR3 loop: CASSEAGQGMNGYTF. In DNA, the CDR3 is TGTGCCAGCAGCGAGGCTGGACAGGGAATGAATGGCTACACCTTC.

This rearrangement joins TRBV5-6 to TRBJ1-2; 10 bases fit TRBD1. The germline CDR1 and CDR2 sequences are SGHDT and YYEEEE. This CDR3 has 14 amino acids. Trimming removed 2 bases from V and 7 bases from J; junction bases left unmatched: 5. CDR3 in amino acids: CASSFRQGAGGYTF. The CDR3 coding sequence is TGTGCCAGCAGCTTCAGACAGGGGGCGGGTGGCTACACCTTC.

This rearrangement joins TRBV29-1 to TRBJ1-2; 8 bases match TRBD1. CDR1 is SQVTM and CDR2 is ANQGSEA in the germline V gene. With V trimmed by 8 bases and J by 8 bases, 10 bases remained unmatched. The CDR3 has 12 residues. The CDR3 DNA follows: TGCAGCTTCTTAGACAGGGGCTTCGGCTACACCTTC. This translates into CSFLDRGFGYTF.

The CDR3 DNA sequence: TGTGCCAGCAGTTCGGGACTAGCGGGTAACGAGCAGTACTTC. Translated: CASSSGLAGNEQYF. The chain couples TRBV6-5 to TRBJ2-7, with 12 nucleotides matching TRBD2. J gave up 5 bases and V 4 bases, and 3 bases lay outside the gene matches. There are 14 residues in the CDR3. Germline V gene lookup returns CDR1 MNHEY and CDR2 SVGAGI.

The table lists this clone with a few counts. This chain links TRBV5-1 with TRBJ1-2; D not resolved. The germline V gene encodes CDR1 SGHRS and CDR2 YFSETQ. The V end lost 0 bases, the J end lost 8 bases, and 11 bases lay between the germline ends. The length of the CDR3 is 13 residues. In DNA, the CDR3 is TGCGCCAGCAGCTTGGAAGTGGAGGAGGGCTACACCTTC. This gives the protein CASSLEVEEGYTF.

V and J are TRBV5-6 and TRBJ2-7; 10 bases agree with TRBD2. With 5 bases clipped from V and 6 bases from J, the junction kept 8 bases outside the gene matches. The germline CDR1 and CDR2 sequences are SGHDT and YYEEEE. CDR3 length: 14 residues. In nucleotides, the CDR3 is TGTGCCAGCAGTTCAAGCGGGAGGGCCTTCGAGCAGTACTTC. Translated: CASSSSGRAFEQYF.